This TCR beta chain was identified in a study of regulatory T cells in long-lasting Graves disease (dated by TCRdb to the early 2020s). About the study as a whole: To count as having persistent Graves' disease, a patient had to have received antithyroid drug treatment for over 5 years with TSH receptor autoantibodies remaining persistently positive. The study was conducted in China and was registered as a clinical trial. This study used TCR sequencing and RNA sequencing of peripheral blood to compare persistent Graves' disease patients against newly diagnosed Graves' disease patients. A total of some 35 samples underwent TCR sequencing, from some 13 patients with persistent Graves' disease and about 20 patients with newly diagnosed Graves' disease. On average, persistent Graves' disease patients in the clinical cohort had been on antithyroid drugs for about 10.3 years. Findings and caveats that apply to the study as a whole: As a limitation, the authors acknowledged that the small sample size may reduce accuracy. Preferential use of TRBV28, TRBJ1-2 and TRBJ2-5 was observed in persistent disease, whereas TRBV20-1 and TRBJ2-1 were favored in newly diagnosed disease. Only the TCR beta chain was sequenced and analyzed. Compared with newly diagnosed patients, patients with persistent Graves' disease had lower TCR Shannon entropy and fewer highly expanded clones, which suggests clonal expansion. Only peripheral blood was studied, because thyroid tissue, the primary lesion, was inaccessible. More public clonotypes were shared among persistent patients (fewer than 3,000) than among newly diagnosed patients (more than 900).

The sample's time point label is to be understood as: persistent/refractory GD, antithyroid drugs over 5 years with positive TRAb. For both TCR sequencing and RNA sequencing, RNA was extracted from PBMCs in TRIzol. The diagnosis of Graves' disease was made according to American Thyroid Association guidelines. The patients came from an endocrinology department in Xi'an, China. From each patient, about 9 milliliters of peripheral blood was collected into an EDTA anticoagulant tube. PBMCs were isolated by Ficoll Paque Plus density gradient separation without further T cell sorting. An Agilent 2100 Bioanalyzer and agarose gel were used to assess RNA quality, and a NanoDrop 2000 was used to measure RNA concentration. V loses 4 bases at its end and J loses 3 bases; junction bases beyond the gene matches: 5. The germline V gene (reference sequence) specifies LNHDA as CDR1 and SQIVND as CDR2. The CDR3, cysteine through phenylalanine, is 16 amino acids long. The DNA shown is the 48-base CDR3, in frame from base 1.

This clonotype was seen a handful of times. The specificity of this receptor is unknown. Base qualities are not recorded, but no much larger clone differs from it by a single base. Libraries were made using multiplex PCR. Instrument on record: Illumina HiSeq 4000. CDR3 regions were amplified by Arm-PCR with iRepertoire HTBI primers to construct TCR beta libraries. PCR products were gel purified before sequencing. For the original study's pipeline: A total of around 66 TRBV and under 15 TRBJ segments were identified across samples and were used for gene usage analysis of CDR3 amino acid clonotypes. Filtered high-quality paired reads were merged into contigs using COPE and FqMerger. BLAST was used to align contigs to IMGT TRBV, TRBD and TRBJ reference genes, and CDR3 was defined according to IMGT. Clonotypes above 0.1% frequency were classified as highly expanded clones. Repertoire diversity was measured by Shannon entropy, and V-J evenness by the Gini coefficient. A clonotype was considered public if more than one individual shared it. The public reads were reanalyzed by TCRdb: fastp trimming at Q25, MiXCR alignment, in-frame beta chains only. Each entry merges the rows of one CDR3 protein and shows their most common DNA and genes. The V and J calls were not made by the authors but by TCRdb's processing. The sample table records 400,000 to 450,000 distinct CDR3 sequences; 23% of these occur just once. The ten largest make up around 26% of the sample.

Specimen: peripheral blood mononuclear cells (PBMCs), collected when the disease was refractory, from a patient treated with antithyroid drugs. Recombination joined TRBV19 with TRBJ2-5; TRBD2 matches 13 bases in the middle. The source is a female donor with Graves disease. The CDR3 region has the sequence CASSKVGLAGEETQYF. The DNA reads as follows: TGTGCCAGTAGTAAAGTAGGACTAGCGGGAGAAGAGACCCAGTACTTC.